The clone carrying this T cell receptor (beta chain) was seen once. Its antigen remains unknown. Within the sample, other DNA sequences also encode this same CDR3. V trimming: 3 bases; J trimming: 2 bases; junction bases outside the gene matches: 6. CDR3 length: 15 residues. Germline V CDR1 and CDR2: MNHNS, SASEGT. This sample stems from a study of cytomegalovirus exposure and HLA in healthy donors. Study-wide findings and caveats: Later on, a genetic analysis was performed. It linked a missense variant in DCLRE1C with V- and J-gene trimming of TCR beta. Certain indistinguishable V segments, among them TRBV6-2 and TRBV6-3, were excluded. TCR beta V segments were, for the most part, productive about 87% or about 30% of the time in an earlier analysis.

PCR primers comprised 60 Vbeta and 13 Jbeta primers. TCRdb's table, derived via immunoSEQ multiplex PCR, lists solely in-frame clones and lacks some. Of about 210,000 clones detected, roughly four fifths appear once; the ten largest clones hold about 10%. Material for sequencing was PBMCs. The TCR sequence derives from a woman in her forties or fifties in good health and CMV-seropositive. The chain carries TRBV6-1 and TRBJ2-5; 7 bases map to TRBD2. CDR3 residues: CASSEASGGQETQYF. The CDR3 DNA reads as TGTGCCAGCAGTGAGGCTAGCGGAGGTCAAGAGACCCAGTACTTC.